This TCR beta chain was identified in a study of T-cell memory formation after mild COVID-19. CDR1 SGHRS and CDR2 YFSETQ come from the germline V gene. The V end was cut by 3 bases, the J end by 4 bases, with 11 bases between. The length of the CDR3 is 13 residues. TCRdb independently ran MiXCR on the 5' RACE reads; one entry per CDR3 protein. This sample yields fewer than 650,000 distinct CDR3 sequences, of which approximately 15% are seen a single time; around 7.8% belongs to the top ten. Material for sequencing was PBMCs or a T cell subset sorted from them (not recorded which). The source is an adult woman who had mild COVID-19 (a few samples of this study predate the infection). Cell type and time point are not known. The gene calls are TRBV5-1 and TRBJ2-7, with no clear D. The CDR3 sequence: CASSSDGRYEQYF. CDR3 DNA sequence: TGCGCCAGCAGCTCGGACGGCCGATACGAGCAGTACTTC. Together with reference TRBV5-1 and TRBJ2-7, the CDR3 gives the full variable domain: KAGVTQTPRYLIKTRGQQVTLSCSPISGHRSVSWYQQTPGQGLQFLFEYFSETQRNKGNFPGRFSGRQFSNSRSEMNVSTLELGDSALYLCASSSDGRYEQYFGPGTRLTVT.